These T cell receptor beta chains were read from a single sample in a study of blood T cell repertoires in COVID-19. The assay was immunoSEQ multiplex PCR, and TCRdb's table has in-frame clones only and misses some. The profile covers over 600,000 clones, with around 90% appearing a single time and about 0.26% taken by the ten largest. Sequencing was performed on peripheral blood. The receptor source for this set is a woman in her late teens or twenties with acute or convalescent COVID-19. The CDR3 runs from the conserved cysteine through the conserved F or W. D genes are given only for firm matches. A clone size is listed for some rows: how often the clone was seen (once, few, many), or a class if it is expanded.

TRBV7-9	TRBD1	TRBJ2-7	.	TGTGCCAGCAGCACACAGGGACAGGGAAGTTTCTACGAGCAGTACTTC	CASSTQGQGSFYEQYF
TRBV5-1	.	TRBJ2-3	once	TGCGCCAGCAGCTTGCAGGTTAGCACAGATACGCAGTATTTT	CASSLQVSTDTQYF
TRBV30	TRBD2	TRBJ2-5	.	TGTGCCTGGGCAACGGGACTAGCGGGGGGTCCCCAAGAGACCCAGTACTTC	CAWATGLAGGPQETQYF
TRBV6-5	.	TRBJ2-7	.	TGTGCCAGCACCCTATACAGGGACCACTACGAGCAGTACTTC	CASTLYRDHYEQYF
TRBV4-1	.	TRBJ2-3	.	TGCGCCAGCAGCCAAGAGGGAGGACTCACTAGCACAGATACGCAGTATTTT	CASSQEGGLTSTDTQYF
TRBV7-2	.	TRBJ1-3	.	TGTGCCAGTGGTTCGCCGGCGGGGACCTTCTCTGGAAACACCATATATTTT	CASGSPAGTFSGNTIYF
TRBV5-6	.	TRBJ2-3	.	TGTGCCAGCAGCCTTAATAAGATGGGCAAAGATACGCAGTATTTT	CASSLNKMGKDTQYF
TRBV5-6	.	TRBJ1-2	.	TGTGCCAGCAGCTTGGGACATCCTAACTATGGCTACACCTTC	CASSLGHPNYGYTF
TRBV25-1	TRBD1	TRBJ1-1	.	TGTGCCAGCGGGCTGGAACAGGGGAAAGCTTTCTTT	CASGLEQGKAFF
TRBV6-4	TRBD2	TRBJ2-3	.	TGTGCCAGCAGTGACTCGATTAGCGGGGGCACAGATACGCAGTATTTT	CASSDSISGGTDTQYF
TRBV19	TRBD1	TRBJ2-3	.	TGTGCCAGTCACTTGGGTACGAGACAGGGTAGCACAGATACGCAGTATTTT	CASHLGTRQGSTDTQYF
TRBV2	.	TRBJ1-5	few	TGTGCCAGCTGGGGGGGGAGCAATCAGCCCCAGCATTTT	CASWGGSNQPQHF
TRBV5-1	.	TRBJ1-4	.	TGCGCCAGCAGCTTGGTTAAAGGGGATGAAAAACTGTTTTTT	CASSLVKGDEKLFF
TRBV6-5	TRBD1	TRBJ2-7	.	TGTGCCAGCACCTGGAGGGGACAGGGGGCGGGGGAGCAGTACTTC	CASTWRGQGAGEQYF
TRBV4-3	TRBD2	TRBJ2-3	.	TGCGCCAGCAGCCAAGAATGGGGGACTAGCGGGGGCACAGATACGCAGTATTTT	CASSQEWGTSGGTDTQYF
TRBV21-1	.	TRBJ1-3	.	TGTGCCAGCAGCAAACCCCCGAGGGGGTCTAGTGGAAACACCATATATTTT	CASSKPPRGSSGNTIYF
TRBV18	.	TRBJ1-1	few	TGTGCCAGCTCAAAGGGGACACCGAACACTGAAGCTTTCTTT	CASSKGTPNTEAFF
TRBV9	.	TRBJ2-1	.	TGTGCCAGCAGCGAGACCCTCGGAAGACTAAACAATGAGCAGTTCTTC	CASSETLGRLNNEQFF
TRBV27	TRBD2	TRBJ2-7	.	TGTGCCAGCAGTCCACTAGCGGGGGCCCTACCTTACGAGCAGTACTTC	CASSPLAGALPYEQYF
TRBV25-1	.	TRBJ1-1	.	TGTGCCACGACCAGGGTAACTGAAGCTTTCTTT	CATTRVTEAFF
TRBV20-1	.	TRBJ1-1	.	TGCAGTGCTGCTTCAGGGGCTGAAGCTTTCTTT	CSAASGAEAFF
TRBV3-1/TRBV3-2	TRBD1	TRBJ1-2	.	TGTGCCAGCAGCCAAGTGGGGACAGTGACCTATGGCTACACCTTC	CASSQVGTVTYGYTF
TRBV6-5	.	TRBJ1-2	.	TGTGCCAGCAGTTACGCTTTAGGGGCTGACTATGGCTACACCTTC	CASSYALGADYGYTF
TRBV7-6	TRBD1	TRBJ2-4	.	TGTGCCAGCAGCCGGGACAGGGGTCCCCACAAAGCCAAAAACATTCAGTACTTC	CASSRDRGPHKAKNIQYF
TRBV9	.	TRBJ1-4	.	TGTGTCAGCAGCTCCCCGGGACACAAGGGTGAAAAACTGTTTTTT	CVSSSPGHKGEKLFF
TRBV7-2	.	TRBJ2-1	.	TGTGCCAGCAGCGATACAGGGGAGCAGTTCTTC	CASSDTGEQFF
TRBV5-1	TRBD1	TRBJ1-6	.	TGCGCCAGCAGCCTGGGGACAGACTCCTATAATTCACCCCTCCACTTT	CASSLGTDSYNSPLHF
TRBV28	TRBD1	TRBJ1-1	.	TGTGCCAGCAGTTTTACGGCTTCTGCGGGACAGGGCCCAGGGGGCACTGAAGCTTTCTTT	CASSFTASAGQGPGGTEAFF
TRBV5-6	.	TRBJ1-1	once	TGTGCCAGCAGCTTGGTGACAGACACTGAAGCTTTCTTT	CASSLVTDTEAFF
TRBV3-1/TRBV3-2	TRBD1	TRBJ1-1	.	TGTGCCAGCAGCCAAGCAGGGGGCGCGACTGAAGCTTTCTTT	CASSQAGGATEAFF
TRBV7-9	.	TRBJ2-3	once	TGTGCCAGCCACCGGGATACGCAGTATTTT	CASHRDTQYF
TRBV5-6	TRBD1	TRBJ2-7	.	TGTGCCAGCAGCCAGGGGGCCGCCTACGAGCAGTACTTC	CASSQGAAYEQYF
TRBV7-9	.	TRBJ2-7	.	TGTGCCAGCAGCTTAGGGACGGGAAACTACGAGCAGTACTTC	CASSLGTGNYEQYF
TRBV19	.	TRBJ1-1	.	TGTGCCAGTAGTATGGAACAGATGAACACTGAAGCTTTCTTT	CASSMEQMNTEAFF
TRBV7-2	.	TRBJ1-2	.	TGTGCCAGCAGCCCCAGGACCGCGGCGGGGGGCTACACCTTC	CASSPRTAAGGYTF
TRBV12-3/TRBV12-4	.	TRBJ2-1	once	TGTGCCAGCAGTTTCACGGGGAATGAGCAGTTCTTC	CASSFTGNEQFF
TRBV24-1	.	TRBJ2-2	.	TGTGCCACCAGTGATGCCTCTTGGGGGGGCCGGGGGGCCGGGGAGCTGTTTTTT	CATSDASWGGRGAGELFF
TRBV2	TRBD1	TRBJ2-7	.	TGTGCCAGCAGAAAACAGGGGTCAGTCTCCTACGAGCAGTACTTC	CASRKQGSVSYEQYF
TRBV6-5	TRBD2	TRBJ2-1	.	TGTGCCAGCAGTTACTTCGGGACTAGCGGGTTCCATGAGCAGTTCTTC	CASSYFGTSGFHEQFF